The 29 T cell receptor beta chains presented below share a single source sample, sequenced in a study of shared T cell receptors in the human thymus. Profiling relied on immunoSEQ multiplex PCR, and the TCRdb table lists in-frame clones only, not all of them. Among under 850,000 clones listed, around 89% were seen once. These same data were also listed under a study on human thymus T cells.

Specimen: thymocytes. The receptors come from a boy under three years old with a congenital heart defect.

The chain has TRBV28 and TRBJ2-7; D possibly corresponds to TRBD1 (5 bases). The CDR3 contains 12 residues. The germline gives CDR1 MDHEN, CDR2 SYDVKM. V lost 6 bases and J 6 bases, leaving 12 bases between the germline ends. The CDR3 sequence: CASRSDSCEQYF. CDR3 nucleotide sequence: TGTGCCAGCAGAAGCGACAGCTGCGAGCAGTACTTC.

This chain connects TRBV5-1 to TRBJ2-7; 7 bases agree with TRBD2. This CDR3 is built from 15 residues. CDR1 and CDR2 from the germline V gene are SGHRS and YFSETQ. The V segment lost 0 bases and the J segment 5 bases; nucleotides outside the gene matches: 8. CDR3 sequence reads: CASSLDGLENHEQYF. The CDR3 DNA reads TGCGCCAGCAGCTTGGATGGACTAGAGAACCACGAGCAGTACTTC.

This chain uses TRBV30 with TRBJ1-1; D ambiguous. This CDR3 is 14 amino acids long. V was cut by 2 bases and J by 1 base, with 11 bases left in between. Germline V gene data show CDR1 as GTSNPN and CDR2 as SVGIG (reference sequence). CDR3 coding DNA: TGTGCCTGGAGTAGTTTCGGTACGAACACTGAAGCTTTCTTT. It yields the protein CAWSSFGTNTEAFF.

The CDR3 DNA reads as TGTGCCAGCAGTTTACGAGGGATTGGCAATCAGCCCCAGCATTTT. Protein sequence: CASSLRGIGNQPQHF. This chain connects TRBV28 to TRBJ1-5; D gene uncertain. Looked up from germline, CDR1 is MDHEN and CDR2 is SYDVKM. The CDR3 contains 15 residues. V gave up 2 bases and J gave up 2 bases, with 10 bases separating them.

As DNA, the CDR3 is TGTGCCAGCAGCTCCCATCAGCGGGGTACGCAGTATTTT. Translated, it gives CASSSHQRGTQYF. This chain connects TRBV13 to TRBJ2-3; 7 bases are shared with TRBD2. CDR1 and CDR2 (germline): PRHDT, FYEKMQ (reference sequence). CDR3 size: 13 residues. With 4 bases clipped from V and 8 bases from J, the junction kept 6 bases outside the gene matches.

This chain links TRBV6-4 with TRBJ2-5, with 11 bases identical to TRBD2. The CDR3 is made up of 17 amino acids. V dropped 2 bases and J dropped 0; count of bases not matched to a gene: 5. Germline V lookup: CDR1 MRHNA, CDR2 SNTAGT. The CDR3 nucleotides read TGTGCCAGCAGTGACCGGACTAGCGGGCACCACCAAGAGACCCAGTACTTC. Translating it yields CASSDRTSGHHQETQYF.

This clone was counted a single time. V and J are TRBV15 and TRBJ2-7; 11 bases line up with TRBD1. The ends lost 7 bases at V and 2 bases at J; junction bases unmatched: 10. Germline V gene sequence: CDR1 LNHNV, CDR2 YYDKDF (reference sequence). There are 16 residues in the CDR3. CDR3 residues: CATTGPPGQGAYEQYF. In nucleotides, the CDR3 is TGTGCCACCACCGGACCCCCGGGACAGGGGGCCTACGAGCAGTACTTC.

The chain couples TRBV7-8 to TRBJ2-1, with 12 nucleotides matching TRBD2. The CDR3 spans 20 residues. The germline V gene has CDR1 SGHVS and CDR2 FQNEAQ. The V segment lost 1 base and the J segment 4 bases; nucleotides outside the gene matches: 14. The CDR3 sequence is CASSLEGASGREKGYNEQFF. The CDR3 DNA sequence: TGTGCCAGCAGCTTAGAGGGGGCTAGCGGGAGGGAAAAGGGGTACAATGAGCAGTTCTTC. Combining the CDR3 with reference TRBV7-8 and TRBJ2-1 gives the whole variable domain GAGVSQSPRYKVAKRGQDVALRCDPISGHVSLFWYQQALGQGPEFLTYFQNEAQLDKSGLPSDRFFAERPEGSVSTLKIQRTQQEDSAVYLCASSLEGASGREKGYNEQFFGPGTRLTVL.

V and J are TRBV5-1 and TRBJ1-1, with D perhaps TRBD1 (5 bases). Germline V lookup: CDR1 SGHRS, CDR2 YFSETQ. CDR3 size: 12 residues. Trimming left V 2 bases short and J 6 bases short, with 8 bases between. The DNA for the CDR3 is TGCGCCAGCAGCTTAGCAGGGCCTGAAGCTTTCTTT. Translated, it gives CASSLAGPEAFF.

This rearrangement joins TRBV7-6 to TRBJ2-7; TRBD1 might be the D (6 bases). Germline V gene lookup returns CDR1 SGHVS and CDR2 FNYEAQ. The length of the CDR3 is 12 residues. Trimming stripped 5 bases from V and 7 bases from J, with 12 bases between. The DNA for the CDR3 is TGTGCCAGCAGCGATTACCAGGGGGAGCAGTACTTC. Its translation is CASSDYQGEQYF.

The chain combines TRBV6-5 with TRBJ2-1, with D possibly matching TRBD2 (6 bases). The CDR3 is 15 amino acids. Germline lookup yields CDR1 MNHEY and CDR2 SVGAGI. The ends were cut back, 6 bases at V and 6 bases at J, with 18 bases in the middle. CDR3 nucleotides: TGTGCCAGCAGCTCAGCGGGCCTCGTGGTCAATGAGCAGTTCTTC. This encodes CASSSAGLVVNEQFF.

The chain uses TRBV7-2 and TRBJ2-3; 11 bases match TRBD2. The CDR3 consists of 16 residues. J gave up 2 bases and V 6 bases, and 7 bases lay outside the gene matches. CDR1 is SGHTA, CDR2 FQGNSA, per germline. The CDR3 is CASRLGLADFTDTQYF. In DNA, the CDR3 is TGTGCCAGCAGATTGGGACTAGCGGACTTCACAGATACGCAGTATTTT.

This clone has only a few counts. The chain employs TRBV14 and TRBJ2-1, with D possibly TRBD1 on 7 matching bases. V lost 3 bases to trimming and J lost 14 bases, with 17 bases between them. CDR3 length: 13 amino acids. CDR1 and CDR2 (germline): SGHDN, FVKESK. The CDR3 DNA is TGTGCCAGCAGCCAGGTGCCGGGAGACAGGGAGTTCTTC. Translating gives CASSQVPGDREFF.

CDR3 amino acids: CASSSGDRKYF. CDR3 bases: TGTGCCAGCAGCTCCGGGGACAGAAAGTACTTC. J is TRBJ2-7 and V is TRBV7-2, with TRBD1 matching 7 bases. The CDR3 length is 11 residues. From germline, CDR1 is SGHTA and CDR2 FQGNSA. Unmatched junction bases numbered 5, after V lost 4 bases and J lost 11 bases.

This chain uses TRBV28 with TRBJ1-5, with 9 nucleotides matching TRBD1. The germline V gene has CDR1 MDHEN and CDR2 SYDVKM. The CDR3 has 17 amino acids. Trimming cost V 4 bases and J 4 bases; bases outside gene matches: 11. The CDR3 is CASSCYPGQGANQPQHF. The CDR3 bases are TGTGCCAGCAGTTGTTACCCGGGACAGGGAGCGAATCAGCCCCAGCATTTT.

The table lists this clone with a count of one. V is TRBV27 and J is TRBJ1-1; TRBD1 matches at 7 bases. The J segment lost 1 base and the V segment lost 7 bases, leaving 15 bases of the junction unmatched. Germline V gene lookup returns CDR1 MNHEY and CDR2 SMNVEV (reference sequence). The CDR3 runs 17 residues. The CDR3 here is CASTPNGDRSSNTEAFF. Here the CDR3 DNA reads TGTGCCAGCACCCCCAACGGGGACAGAAGTTCGAACACTGAAGCTTTCTTT.

The chain combines TRBV6-4 with TRBJ1-3; D is undetermined. The V and J ends lost 3 bases and 0 bases respectively, with 9 bases between them. The CDR3 contains 15 residues. Germline V gene lookup returns CDR1 MRHNA and CDR2 SNTAGT. CDR3 in amino acids: CASSERTPSGNTIYF. DNA for the CDR3: TGTGCCAGCAGTGAAAGAACACCCTCTGGAAACACCATATATTTT.

This chain uses TRBV15 with TRBJ2-1; a weak D match, TRBD2 (6 bases). The CDR3 sequence is 19 residues long. Germline V gives CDR1 LNHNV, CDR2 YYDKDF (reference sequence). Trimming pared 2 bases from V and 0 bases from J, leaving 20 bases between. The CDR3 is CATSRRDPLEGPSYNEQFF. Written as DNA, the CDR3 is TGTGCCACCAGCAGACGAGACCCATTGGAGGGTCCCTCCTACAATGAGCAGTTCTTC.

The chain is built from TRBV4-1 and TRBJ2-1; 8 positions match TRBD2. The J segment lost 0 bases and the V segment lost 1 base, leaving 5 bases of the junction unmatched. This CDR3 contains 17 residues. The germline V gene encodes CDR1 MGHRA and CDR2 YSYEKL. CDR3 residues: CASSQGASGSSYNEQFF. The CDR3 region has the DNA TGCGCCAGCAGCCAAGGGGCGAGCGGGAGCTCCTACAATGAGCAGTTCTTC.

The rearrangement uses TRBV5-4 and TRBJ2-3; 7 bases line up with TRBD2. There are 14 residues in the CDR3. The trim removed 4 bases at V and 6 bases at J, leaving 8 bases unmatched. CDR1 SGHNT and CDR2 YYREEE come from the germline V gene (reference sequence). In DNA form, the CDR3 reads TGTGCCAGCAGCATCGGAGTGGGGGGGGATACGCAGTATTTT. Residues: CASSIGVGGDTQYF.

The rearrangement uses TRBV6-1 and TRBJ1-4; D possibly corresponds to TRBD1 (6 bases). V lost 7 bases, J lost 4 bases, and 16 bases lay in between. CDR3 length: 15 amino acids. Germline CDR1 MNHNS, CDR2 SASEGT. CDR3 residues: CASTSPGQLNEKLFF. CDR3 sequence (DNA): TGTGCCAGCACTTCGCCCGGACAGCTTAATGAAAAACTGTTTTTT.

The chain recombines TRBV6-5 with TRBJ2-1; D possibly corresponds to TRBD2 (6 bases). The CDR3 sequence is 15 residues long. The germline V and J ends were trimmed by 7 bases and 3 bases, with 16 bases remaining between them. The V gene's germline CDR1 is MNHEY and CDR2 SVGAGI. The CDR3 is CASTPGGSSYNEQFF. CDR3 DNA: TGTGCCAGCACCCCTGGGGGGAGTAGCTACAATGAGCAGTTCTTC.

The chain combines TRBV6-5 with TRBJ2-1; 7 bases line up with TRBD1. CDR3 length equals 14 residues. The trim removed 5 bases at V and 5 bases at J, leaving 6 bases unmatched. In germline, CDR1 is MNHEY, CDR2 SVGAGI. The CDR3 sequence: CASSARQGNNEQFF. CDR3 DNA sequence: TGTGCCAGCAGTGCTCGACAGGGAAACAATGAGCAGTTCTTC.

Points on this clone: At one end, the junction sequence differs from germline, possibly due to a read error. This chain connects TRBV7-9 to TRBJ1-2; D ambiguous. The CDR3 contains 11 residues. CDR1 is SEHNR and CDR2 is FQNEAQ in the germline V gene (reference sequence). The CDR3 nucleotides read TGTGCCAGCAGCTCGACCCTCGGACGGGAATTC. Protein sequence: CASSSTLGREF.

The chain uses TRBV7-9 and TRBJ1-1; 10 bases are shared with TRBD1. Germline lookup yields CDR1 SEHNR and CDR2 FQNEAQ (reference sequence). With 7 bases clipped from V and 0 bases from J, the junction kept 17 bases outside the gene matches. The CDR3 length is 19 residues. CDR3 loop: CASIFTRDRGPRVNTEAFF. DNA of the CDR3: TGTGCCAGCATTTTTACCCGGGACAGGGGTCCAAGAGTGAACACTGAAGCTTTCTTT.

The chain employs TRBV14 and TRBJ2-5; D may be TRBD1 (6 bases). The V end was cut by 2 bases, the J end by 4 bases, with 14 bases between. The CDR3 is 15 residues long. Per germline, CDR1 SGHDN and CDR2 FVKESK. This chain's CDR3 is CASSQLSGRGETQYF. The CDR3 DNA sequence: TGTGCCAGCAGCCAACTATCGGGCAGGGGAGAGACCCAGTACTTC.

This chain connects TRBV20-1 to TRBJ2-5; D perhaps matches TRBD2 (5 bases). Judging by the DNA end, TRBJ2-7 fits better; the J call may be wrong. Germline CDR1 reads DFQATT; CDR2 reads SNEGSKA (reference sequence). CDR3 length: 11 amino acids. CDR3: CSARETSEQYF. CDR3 sequence (DNA): TGCAGTGCTAGAGAAACTAGCGAGCAGTACTTC.

In its sample, this clone was seen once. This chain connects TRBV7-8 to TRBJ2-7; TRBD2 matches at 7 bases. Germline V CDR1 and CDR2: SGHVS, FQNEAQ. V was clipped by 5 bases and J by 7 bases; unmatched bases: 23. CDR3 size: 18 residues. The CDR3 here is CASSATGTREWAPWEQYF. The CDR3 region has the DNA TGTGCCAGCAGCGCTACGGGCACGCGGGAGTGGGCCCCTTGGGAGCAGTACTTC.

The V call is TRBV28, the J call TRBJ2-1; a weak D match, TRBD2 (5 bases). The V gene lost 3 bases and the J gene lost 7 bases, with 10 bases spanning the gap. This CDR3 has 13 amino acids. Germline V gene lookup returns CDR1 MDHEN and CDR2 SYDVKM. The chain's CDR3 is CASSFAGGNEQFF. CDR3 nucleotides: TGTGCCAGCAGTTTTGCCGGCGGGAATGAGCAGTTCTTC.